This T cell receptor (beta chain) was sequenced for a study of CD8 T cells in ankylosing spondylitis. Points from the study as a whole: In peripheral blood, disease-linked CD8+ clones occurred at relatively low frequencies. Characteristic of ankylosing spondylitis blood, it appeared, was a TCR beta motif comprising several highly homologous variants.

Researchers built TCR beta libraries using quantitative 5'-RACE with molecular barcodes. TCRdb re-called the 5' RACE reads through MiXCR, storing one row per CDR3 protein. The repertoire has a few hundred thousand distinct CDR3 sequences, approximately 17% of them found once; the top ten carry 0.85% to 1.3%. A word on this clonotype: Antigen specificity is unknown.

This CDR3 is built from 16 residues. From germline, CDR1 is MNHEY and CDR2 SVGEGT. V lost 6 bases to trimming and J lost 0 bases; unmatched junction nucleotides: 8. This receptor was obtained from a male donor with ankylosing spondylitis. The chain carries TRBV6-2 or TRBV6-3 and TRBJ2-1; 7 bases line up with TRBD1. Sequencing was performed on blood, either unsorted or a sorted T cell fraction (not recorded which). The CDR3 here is CASRGLGTDSYNEQFF. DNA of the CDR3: TGTGCCAGCAGAGGTCTCGGGACAGACTCCTACAATGAGCAGTTCTTC.